This T cell receptor (beta chain) was recovered during a study of shared clonotypes between healthy human individuals. The study, taken as a whole, reports: Lower generation probabilities were found for non-shared clonotypes than for those shared by all four donors.

Worth noting for this clone: Its antigen is not known.

Into CD45RA+ naive and CD45RA-negative memory subsets, the CD4+ cells were split. Assay execution took place at the deep level. Clones were sequenced by immunoSEQ multiplex PCR, and TCRdb holds only the in-frame ones, with some missing. This sample has around 200,000 clones, with 65% to 80% found just once. V trimming: 3 bases; J trimming: 2 bases; junction bases outside the gene matches: 5. CDR1 MDHEN and CDR2 SYDVKM come from the germline V gene. The CDR3 contains 17 residues. This clonotype was sampled from a man between 25 and 39 years old in good health. The specimen was memory CD4+ T cells sorted from blood. Subset indicated: CD45RA-negative fraction. This chain links TRBV28 with TRBJ2-7, with 15 bases that match TRBD2. The CDR3 loop reads CASSFRTSGRVAYEQYF. The CDR3 coding sequence is TGTGCCAGCAGTTTTAGGACTAGCGGGAGGGTAGCCTACGAGCAGTACTTC.